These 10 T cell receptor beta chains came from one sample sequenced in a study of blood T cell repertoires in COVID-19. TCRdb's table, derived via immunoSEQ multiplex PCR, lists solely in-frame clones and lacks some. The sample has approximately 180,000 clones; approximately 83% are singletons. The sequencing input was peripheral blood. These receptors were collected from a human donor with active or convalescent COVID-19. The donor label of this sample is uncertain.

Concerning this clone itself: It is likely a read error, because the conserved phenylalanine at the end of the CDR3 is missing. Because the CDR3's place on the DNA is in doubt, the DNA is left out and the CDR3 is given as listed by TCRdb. This CDR3 is CARPPRIN. The rearrangement uses TRBV6-9 and TRBJ2-7; TRBD2, the table's D call, was not compared with the DNA. Germline CDR1 and CDR2: MNHGY and SVAAGI. The CDR3 has 8 residues if both end residues are counted.

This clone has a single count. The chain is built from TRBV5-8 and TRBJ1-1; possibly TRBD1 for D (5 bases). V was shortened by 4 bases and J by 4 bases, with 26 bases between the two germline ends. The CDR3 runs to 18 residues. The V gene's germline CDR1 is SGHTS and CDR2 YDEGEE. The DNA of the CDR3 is TGTGCCAGCAGCCCAGTCGGACCCAACCGGGGGGTAGGCACTGAAGCTTTCTTT. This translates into CASSPVGPNRGVGTEAFF.

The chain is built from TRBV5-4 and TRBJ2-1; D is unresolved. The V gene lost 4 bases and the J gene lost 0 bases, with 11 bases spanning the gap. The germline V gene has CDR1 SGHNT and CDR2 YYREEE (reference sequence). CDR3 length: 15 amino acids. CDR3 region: CASSPPRSSYNEQFF. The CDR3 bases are TGTGCCAGCAGCCCCCCCCGGAGCTCCTACAATGAGCAGTTCTTC.

The CDR3 reads CASSYRDRVFDEQYF. Here the CDR3 DNA reads TGTGCCAGCAGCTATCGGGACAGGGTTTTCGACGAGCAGTACTTC. V and J are TRBV11-2 and TRBJ2-7, with 9 bases identical to TRBD1. This CDR3 has 15 amino acids. Unmatched junction bases numbered 9, after V lost 4 bases and J lost 5 bases. Germline CDR1 reads SGHAT; CDR2 reads FQNNGV.

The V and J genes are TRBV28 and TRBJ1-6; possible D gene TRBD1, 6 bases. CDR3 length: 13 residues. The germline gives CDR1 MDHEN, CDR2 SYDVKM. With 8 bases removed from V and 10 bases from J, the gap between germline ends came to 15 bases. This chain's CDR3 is CASLRGSGSPLHF. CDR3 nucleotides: TGTGCCAGCCTCAGGGGTAGTGGATCACCCCTCCACTTT.

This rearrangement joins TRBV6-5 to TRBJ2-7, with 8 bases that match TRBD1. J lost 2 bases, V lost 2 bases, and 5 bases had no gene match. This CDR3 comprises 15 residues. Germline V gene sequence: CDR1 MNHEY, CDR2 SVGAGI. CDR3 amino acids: CASSYRTGNPYEQYF. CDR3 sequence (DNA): TGTGCCAGCAGTTACCGGACAGGGAATCCCTACGAGCAGTACTTC.

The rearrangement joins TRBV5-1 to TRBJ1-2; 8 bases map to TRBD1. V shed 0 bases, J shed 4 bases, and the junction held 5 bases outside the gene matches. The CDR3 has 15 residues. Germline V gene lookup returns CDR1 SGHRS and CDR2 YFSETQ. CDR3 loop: CASSLAGTGIYGYTF. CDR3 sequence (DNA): TGCGCCAGCAGCTTGGCGGGGACAGGTATCTATGGCTACACCTTC.

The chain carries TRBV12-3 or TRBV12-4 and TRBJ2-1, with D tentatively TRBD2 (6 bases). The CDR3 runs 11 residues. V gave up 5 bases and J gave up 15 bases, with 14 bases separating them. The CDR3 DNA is TGTGCCAGCAGTCAGACTAGAAGGCTGTTCTTC. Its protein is CASSQTRRLFF.

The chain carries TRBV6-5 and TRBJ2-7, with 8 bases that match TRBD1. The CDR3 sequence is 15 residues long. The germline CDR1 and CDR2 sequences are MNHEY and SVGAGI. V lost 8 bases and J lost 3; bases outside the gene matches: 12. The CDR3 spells CASQSLLQGVYEQYF. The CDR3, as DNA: TGTGCCAGCCAATCCCTCCTACAGGGGGTCTACGAGCAGTACTTC.

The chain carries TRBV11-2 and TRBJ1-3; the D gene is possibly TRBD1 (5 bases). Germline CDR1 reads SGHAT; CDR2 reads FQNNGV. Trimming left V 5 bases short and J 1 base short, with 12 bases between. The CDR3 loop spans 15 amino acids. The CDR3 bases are TGTGCCAGCAGCCTTCTAAGGGGATCTGGAAACACCATATATTTT. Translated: CASSLLRGSGNTIYF.